These 25 T cell receptor beta chains share one sample of origin, sequenced in a study of PD-L1 blockade in urothelial cancer. Clones were read by immunoSEQ multiplex PCR, and TCRdb kept only the in-frame ones, dropping some. This table has roughly 55,000 clones, about 82% appearing once. Time point here: pretreatment peripheral blood. Sequenced material: PBMCs, taken around atezolizumab (anti-PD-L1) treatment. The receptors derive from a man aged 55 to 70 with urothelial cancer.

V usage is TRBV7-9 and J usage is TRBJ1-5; D is undetermined. CDR3 length equals 15 residues. Trimming took off 0 bases at V and 0 bases at J, with 6 bases between the two ends. CDR1 SEHNR and CDR2 FQNEAQ come from the germline V gene (reference sequence). The DNA for the CDR3 is TGTGCCAGCAGCTTAGCGGGAGATAGCAATCAGCCCCAGCATTTT. Amino acids: CASSLAGDSNQPQHF. Full variable domain (missing parts from reference TRBV7-9 and TRBJ1-5): DTGVSQNPRHKITKRGQNVTFRCDPISEHNRLYWYRQTLGQGPEFLTYFQNEAQLEKSRLLSDRFSAERPKGSFSTLEIQRTEQGDSAMYLCASSLAGDSNQPQHFGDGTRLSIL.

The chain joins TRBV5-5 to TRBJ1-1, with 7 bases fitting TRBD1. The CDR3 runs 14 residues. Germline V gene sequence: CDR1 SGHKS, CDR2 YYEKEE (reference sequence). After removal of 6 bases from V and 5 bases from J, the junction contained 10 bases not matched to a gene. The CDR3 loop is CASTFPGGNTEAFF. CDR3 DNA sequence: TGTGCCAGCACTTTCCCAGGGGGGAATACTGAAGCTTTCTTT.

V usage is TRBV7-6 and J usage is TRBJ2-7; weak D call: TRBD2 (5 bases). V was cut by 2 bases and J by 2 bases, with 7 bases left in between. Germline CDR1 SGHVS, CDR2 FNYEAQ. The CDR3 loop spans 13 amino acids. The DNA for the CDR3 is TGTGCCAGCAGCTTACCCGGGACCTACGAGCAGTACTTC. This translates into CASSLPGTYEQYF.

This clone was recorded only once. J is TRBJ1-1 and V is TRBV6-6, with 7 bases matching TRBD1. The CDR3 sequence is 14 residues long. The V gene end was trimmed by 0 bases and the J gene end by 6 bases; junction bases not matched to a gene: 4. CDR1 is MNHNY and CDR2 is SVGAGI in the germline V gene (reference sequence). The CDR3 reads CASSYSTGMSEAFF. The CDR3 coding sequence is TGTGCCAGCAGTTACTCGACAGGGATGTCTGAAGCTTTCTTT.

The chain employs TRBV30 and TRBJ2-7; 9 nucleotides line up with TRBD1. The trim removed 5 bases at V and 3 bases at J, leaving 5 bases unmatched. Germline assignment: CDR1 GTSNPN and CDR2 SVGIG (reference sequence). This CDR3 spans 13 amino acids. CDR3 region: CAWGTGTNYEQYF. As DNA, the CDR3 is TGTGCCTGGGGGACAGGGACGAACTACGAGCAGTACTTC.

The chain recombines TRBV5-1 with TRBJ1-1; a possible D gene is TRBD1 (5 bases). Looked up from germline, CDR1 is SGHRS and CDR2 is YFSETQ. Trimming removed 4 bases at V and 2 bases at J, with 15 bases between. The CDR3 spans 15 residues. The CDR3 reads CASSRETTANTEAFF. The CDR3 DNA sequence: TGCGCCAGCAGCAGGGAAACGACAGCTAACACTGAAGCTTTCTTT.

This clone was seen a single time. The chain links TRBV25-1 to TRBJ2-3, with 10 positions matching TRBD2. Germline assignment: CDR1 MGHDK and CDR2 SYGVNS. The CDR3 totals 16 residues. Unmatched junction bases numbered 7, after V lost 3 bases and J lost 4 bases. This CDR3 is CASSDFQGTSADTQYF. For the CDR3, the DNA is TGTGCCAGCAGTGACTTTCAGGGGACTAGCGCAGATACGCAGTATTTT.

This chain uses TRBV4-1 with TRBJ1-1; 9 bases match TRBD1. CDR3 size: 17 residues. Germline lookup yields CDR1 MGHRA and CDR2 YSYEKL. V shed 3 bases, J shed 1 base, and the junction held 9 bases outside the gene matches. The CDR3: CASSQDRGPGKNTEAFF. The CDR3, as DNA: TGCGCCAGCAGCCAGGACAGGGGACCAGGTAAGAACACTGAAGCTTTCTTT.

The V gene is TRBV19, the J gene TRBJ2-1; D might be TRBD1 (6 bases). Trimming left V 10 bases short and J 5 bases short, with 12 bases between. The germline V gene has CDR1 LNHDA and CDR2 SQIVND (reference sequence). The CDR3 has 12 residues. The CDR3 is CATGQRNNEQFF. The DNA of the CDR3 is TGTGCCACCGGACAGCGTAACAATGAGCAGTTCTTC. The variable domain in full, with the rest retrieved from reference TRBV19 and TRBJ2-1, is DGGITQSPKYLFRKEGQNVTLSCEQNLNHDAMYWYRQDPGQGLRLIYYSQIVNDFQKGDIAEGYSVSREKKESFPLTVTSAQKNPTAFYLCATGQRNNEQFFGPGTRLTVL.

The V gene is TRBV27, the J gene TRBJ2-1; tentatively, D is TRBD2 (5 bases). Trimming removed 5 bases at V and 11 bases at J, with 19 bases between. The CDR3 sequence is 14 residues long. CDR1 is MNHEY, CDR2 SMNVEV, per germline (reference sequence). CDR3 residues: CASSRLDLGEKQFF. CDR3 in DNA: TGTGCCAGCAGTCGCCTCGACTTGGGAGAGAAGCAGTTCTTC.

This sequence joins TRBV6-1 and TRBJ1-1, with TRBD1 as a possible D gene (5 bases). CDR1 is MNHNS, CDR2 SASEGT, per germline. This CDR3 has 15 amino acids. Trimming stripped 5 bases from V and 4 bases from J, with 17 bases between. The CDR3 DNA sequence: TGTGCCAGCAGTAAGGGGAGGAGTCGGTCCACTGAAGCTTTCTTT. This encodes CASSKGRSRSTEAFF.

The chain employs TRBV30 and TRBJ1-5; maybe TRBD1 (5 bases). CDR1 and CDR2 from the germline V gene are GTSNPN and SVGIG (reference sequence). V gave up 0 bases and J gave up 6 bases, with 12 bases separating them. CDR3 length: 14 residues. The CDR3 region is CAWSVSGRGQPQHF. CDR3 coding DNA: TGTGCCTGGAGTGTTTCCGGGAGGGGTCAGCCCCAGCATTTT. Looking up the rest from reference TRBV30 and TRBJ1-5 gives the full variable domain: SQTIHQWPATLVQPVGSPLSLECTVEGTSNPNLYWYRQAAGRGLQLLFYSVGIGQISSEVPQNLSASRPQDRQFILSSKKLLLSDSGFYLCAWSVSGRGQPQHFGDGTRLSIL.

The V and J genes are TRBV9 and TRBJ2-7, with D perhaps TRBD2 (7 bases). From germline, CDR1 is SGDLS and CDR2 YYNGEE. The CDR3 length is 13 residues. V gave up 3 bases and J gave up 5 bases, with 12 bases separating them. As DNA, the CDR3 is TGTGCCAGCAGCGAAGGCGGGGGCGACGAGCAGTACTTC. Protein product: CASSEGGGDEQYF.

The chain joins TRBV6-1 to TRBJ1-5; D ambiguous. The CDR3 length is 14 residues. Looked up from germline, CDR1 is MNHNS and CDR2 is SASEGT. The V gene lost 1 base and the J gene lost 2 bases, with 6 bases spanning the gap. The CDR3 loop reads CASSEGQGNQPQHF. DNA for the CDR3: TGTGCCAGCAGTGAAGGTCAGGGCAATCAGCCCCAGCATTTT.

The chain links TRBV25-1 to TRBJ2-3; 7 bases map to TRBD2. The CDR3 runs 14 residues. With V trimmed by 8 bases and J by 2 bases, 7 bases remained unmatched. CDR1 MGHDK and CDR2 SYGVNS come from the germline V gene. The CDR3 DNA follows: TGTGCCAGCGCCCCGCGGGAGCCCACAGATACGCAGTATTTT. Its protein product is CASAPREPTDTQYF.

V usage is TRBV9 and J usage is TRBJ1-1; TRBD1 matches 9 bases. V trimming: 3 bases; J trimming: 4 bases; junction bases outside the gene matches: 4. The CDR3 is 14 residues long. Germline V lookup: CDR1 SGDLS, CDR2 YYNGEE. The CDR3 coding sequence is TGTGCCAGCAGCGGAACAGGGGGCGGCACTGAAGCTTTCTTT. Amino acids: CASSGTGGGTEAFF.

V and J are TRBV29-1 and TRBJ2-2; no definite D call. Trimming stripped 4 bases from V and 9 bases from J, with 9 bases between. Germline V gene lookup returns CDR1 SQVTM and CDR2 ANQGSEA. The CDR3 contains 11 residues. As DNA, the CDR3 is TGCAGCGTTGTGTTAGCCCGGGAGCTGTTTTTT. Amino acids: CSVVLARELFF.

The J gene is TRBJ2-2, the V gene TRBV28; no clear D gene. This CDR3 spans 13 amino acids. Trimming removed 7 bases at V and 4 bases at J, with 10 bases between. The germline V gene encodes CDR1 MDHEN and CDR2 SYDVKM. The CDR3 sequence: CASTQATTGELFF. The CDR3 DNA is TGTGCCAGCACGCAGGCAACCACCGGGGAGCTGTTTTTT. The full variable domain, its missing parts supplied by reference TRBV28 and TRBJ2-2, is DVKVTQSSRYLVKRTGEKVFLECVQDMDHENMFWYRQDPGLGLRLIYFSYDVKMKEKGDIPEGYSVSREKKERFSLILESASTNQTSMYLCASTQATTGELFFGEGSRLTVL.

The chain links TRBV5-4 to TRBJ2-5; 12 bases fit TRBD2. Germline V gene sequence: CDR1 SGHNT, CDR2 YYREEE (reference sequence). This CDR3 region has 17 residues. The ends lost 4 bases at V and 3 bases at J; junction bases unmatched: 10. The CDR3 sequence is CASSASASGGAKETQYF. The CDR3 DNA is TGTGCCAGCAGCGCCTCCGCTAGCGGGGGGGCCAAAGAGACCCAGTACTTC.

The chain carries TRBV19 and TRBJ1-3, with TRBD1 matching over 10 bases. This CDR3 region has 16 residues. In germline, CDR1 is LNHDA, CDR2 SQIVND (reference sequence). V was clipped by 5 bases and J by 0 bases; unmatched bases: 4. The CDR3 DNA reads as TGTGCCAGTAGTTGGGACAGGGGAAGCTCTGGAAACACCATATATTTT. It translates to CASSWDRGSSGNTIYF. The entire variable domain, with the rest obtained from reference TRBV19 and TRBJ1-3, is as follows: DGGITQSPKYLFRKEGQNVTLSCEQNLNHDAMYWYRQDPGQGLRLIYYSQIVNDFQKGDIAEGYSVSREKKESFPLTVTSAQKNPTAFYLCASSWDRGSSGNTIYFGEGSWLTVV.

The genes are TRBV5-1 and TRBJ2-7; 8 bases match TRBD2. CDR3 length: 14 amino acids. Germline-derived CDR1 and CDR2 are SGHRS and YFSETQ. Trimming removed 4 bases from V and 3 bases from J; junction bases left unmatched: 6. In DNA form, the CDR3 reads TGCGCCAGCAGCGGGGGACTAGACATCTACGAGCAGTACTTC. Its translation: CASSGGLDIYEQYF.

This chain connects TRBV19 to TRBJ1-6; 7 bases match TRBD1. This CDR3 spans 16 amino acids. Germline V gives CDR1 LNHDA, CDR2 SQIVND (reference sequence). The J segment lost 0 bases and the V segment lost 6 bases, leaving 5 bases of the junction unmatched. CDR3 amino acids: CASRTTGSSYNSPLHF. The DNA of the CDR3 is TGTGCCAGTAGGACGACAGGGAGCTCCTATAATTCACCCCTCCACTTT. Full variable domain (remainder filled in from reference TRBV19 and TRBJ1-6): DGGITQSPKYLFRKEGQNVTLSCEQNLNHDAMYWYRQDPGQGLRLIYYSQIVNDFQKGDIAEGYSVSREKKESFPLTVTSAQKNPTAFYLCASRTTGSSYNSPLHFGNGTRLTVT.

V is TRBV19 and J is TRBJ2-7, with 7 bases lining up with TRBD1. CDR1 LNHDA and CDR2 SQIVND come from the germline V gene (reference sequence). V dropped 3 bases and J dropped 5; count of bases not matched to a gene: 4. This CDR3 has 13 residues. The CDR3 bases are TGTGCCAGTAGTATGAAGCAGGGGGACGAGCAGTACTTC. This translates into CASSMKQGDEQYF.

V gene TRBV5-6 combines with J gene TRBJ1-4; a weak D match, TRBD1 (6 bases). Germline assignment: CDR1 SGHDT and CDR2 YYEEEE. Trimming took 4 bases from V and 6 from J, leaving 16 bases between them. The CDR3 runs to 15 residues. CDR3 in amino acids: CASSPTGKGHEKLFF. DNA of the CDR3: TGTGCCAGCAGCCCTACAGGGAAGGGACATGAAAAACTGTTTTTT.

This clone was picked up one time. J is TRBJ2-1 and V is TRBV4-1; 13 bases fit TRBD2. V was pared by 2 bases and J by 7 bases, with 5 bases of the junction left unmatched. CDR1 and CDR2 (germline): MGHRA, YSYEKL. The CDR3 covers 16 residues. CDR3 coding DNA: TGCGCCAGCAGCCAAAGGACTAGCGGGAGAGGGAATGAGCAGTTCTTC. This gives the protein CASSQRTSGRGNEQFF.